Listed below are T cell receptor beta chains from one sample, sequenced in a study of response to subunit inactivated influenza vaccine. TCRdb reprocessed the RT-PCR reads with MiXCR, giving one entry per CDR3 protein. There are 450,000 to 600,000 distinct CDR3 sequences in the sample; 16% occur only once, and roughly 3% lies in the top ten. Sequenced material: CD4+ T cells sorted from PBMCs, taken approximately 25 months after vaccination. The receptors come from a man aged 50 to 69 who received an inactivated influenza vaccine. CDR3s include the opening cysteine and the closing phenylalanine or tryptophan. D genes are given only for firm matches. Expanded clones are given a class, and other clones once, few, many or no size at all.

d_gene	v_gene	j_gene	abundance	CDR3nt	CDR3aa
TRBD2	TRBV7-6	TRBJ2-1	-	TGTGCCAGCAGCTTAGGGGGACTAGCGGGAGGAGGGGAGCAGTTCTTC	CASSLGGLAGGGEQFF
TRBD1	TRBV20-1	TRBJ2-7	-	TGCAGTGCTAGAGACCAGGGGGCAGCCCTTAGCGAGCAGTACTTC	CSARDQGAALSEQYF
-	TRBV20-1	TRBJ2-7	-	TGCAGTGCTAGACTCCGCGAGCGGTTCTTCGAGCAGTACTTC	CSARLRERFFEQYF
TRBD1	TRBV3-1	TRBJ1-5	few	TGTGCCAGCAGCCAAGGGGGACAGGGGATTCAGCCCCAGCATTTT	CASSQGGQGIQPQHF
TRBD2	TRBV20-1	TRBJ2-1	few	TGCAGTGTTGGGCGGGGGATCAATGAGCAGTTCTTC	CSVGRGINEQFF
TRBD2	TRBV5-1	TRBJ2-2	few	TGCGCCAGCAGCCCCATTAGCGGGGACTACACCGGGGAGCTGTTTTTT	CASSPISGDYTGELFF
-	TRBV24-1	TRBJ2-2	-	TGTGCCACCAGCCAGAACACCGGGGAGCTGTTTTTT	CATSQNTGELFF
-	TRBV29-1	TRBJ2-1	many	TGCAGCGTTTACGAAGACTCCTACAATGAGCAGTTCTTC	CSVYEDSYNEQFF
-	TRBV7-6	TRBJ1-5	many	TGTGCCAGCAGCTTAGCGCTAAGGGGGGACCAGCATTTT	CASSLALRGDQHF
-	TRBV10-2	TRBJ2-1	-	TGCGCCAGTCTAGCGAAAGCCTACAATGAGCAGTTCTTC	CASLAKAYNEQFF
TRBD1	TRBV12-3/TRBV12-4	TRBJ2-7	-	TGTGCCAGTACAAAACAGGGGATCGAGCAGTACTTC	CASTKQGIEQYF
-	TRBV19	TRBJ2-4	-	TGTGCCAGTAGTATTGAGGGGTGGAACATTCAGTACTTC	CASSIEGWNIQYF
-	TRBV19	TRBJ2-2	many	TGTGCCAGTAGTATAACGAACACCGGGGAGCTGTTTTTT	CASSITNTGELFF